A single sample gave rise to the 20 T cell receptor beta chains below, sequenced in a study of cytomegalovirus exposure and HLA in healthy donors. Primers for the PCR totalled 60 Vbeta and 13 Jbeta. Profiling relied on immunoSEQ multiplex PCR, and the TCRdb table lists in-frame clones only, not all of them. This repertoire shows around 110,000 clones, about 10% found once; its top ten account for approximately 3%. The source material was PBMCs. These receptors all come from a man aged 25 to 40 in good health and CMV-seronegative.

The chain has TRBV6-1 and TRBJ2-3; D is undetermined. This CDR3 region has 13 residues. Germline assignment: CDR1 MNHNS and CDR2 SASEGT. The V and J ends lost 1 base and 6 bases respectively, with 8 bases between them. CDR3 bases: TGTGCCAGCAGTGAAGTCCGAGTGGATACGCAGTATTTT. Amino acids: CASSEVRVDTQYF.

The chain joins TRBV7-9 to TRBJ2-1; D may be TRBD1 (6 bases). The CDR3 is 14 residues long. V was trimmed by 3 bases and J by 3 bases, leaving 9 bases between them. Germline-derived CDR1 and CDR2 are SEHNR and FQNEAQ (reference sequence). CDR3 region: CASSLTGDYNEQFF. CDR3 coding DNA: TGTGCCAGCAGCTTGACAGGAGACTACAATGAGCAGTTCTTC.

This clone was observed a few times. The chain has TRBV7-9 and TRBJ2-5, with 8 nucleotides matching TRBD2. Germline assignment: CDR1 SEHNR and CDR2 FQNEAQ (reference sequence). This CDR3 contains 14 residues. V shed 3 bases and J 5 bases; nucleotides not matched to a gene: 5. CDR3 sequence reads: CASSFSGGGETQYF. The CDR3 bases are TGTGCCAGCAGCTTTAGCGGCGGGGGGGAGACCCAGTACTTC.

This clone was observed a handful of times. The CDR3, as DNA: TGTGCCAGCAATAGGGCAGGGACTATCTACGAGCAGTACTTC. It codes for CASNRAGTIYEQYF. The chain carries TRBV6-1 and TRBJ2-7; 7 bases align to TRBD2. The CDR3 sequence is 14 residues long. Germline V gene lookup returns CDR1 MNHNS and CDR2 SASEGT. J lost 3 bases, V lost 7 bases, and 9 bases had no gene match.

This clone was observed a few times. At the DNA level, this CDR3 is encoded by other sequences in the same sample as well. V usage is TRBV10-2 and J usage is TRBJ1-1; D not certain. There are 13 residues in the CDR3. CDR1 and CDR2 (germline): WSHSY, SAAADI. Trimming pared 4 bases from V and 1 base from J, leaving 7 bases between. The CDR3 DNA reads TGCGCCAGCAGTGGTCGGGGGAACACTGAAGCTTTCTTT. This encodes CASSGRGNTEAFF.

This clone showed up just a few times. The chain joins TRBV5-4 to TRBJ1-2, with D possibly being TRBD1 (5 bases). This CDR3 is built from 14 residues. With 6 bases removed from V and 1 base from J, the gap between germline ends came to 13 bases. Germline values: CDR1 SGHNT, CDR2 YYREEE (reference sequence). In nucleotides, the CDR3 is TGTGCCAGCACCCGGCCAGGGCTTAACTATGGCTACACCTTC. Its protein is CASTRPGLNYGYTF.

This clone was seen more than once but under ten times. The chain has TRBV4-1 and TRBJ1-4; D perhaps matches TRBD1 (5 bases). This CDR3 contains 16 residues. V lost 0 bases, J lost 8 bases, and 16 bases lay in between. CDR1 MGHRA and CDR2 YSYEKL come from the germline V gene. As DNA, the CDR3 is TGCGCCAGCAGCCAAGAATCTAGGGGAGGTAAAGAAAAACTGTTTTTT. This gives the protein CASSQESRGGKEKLFF.

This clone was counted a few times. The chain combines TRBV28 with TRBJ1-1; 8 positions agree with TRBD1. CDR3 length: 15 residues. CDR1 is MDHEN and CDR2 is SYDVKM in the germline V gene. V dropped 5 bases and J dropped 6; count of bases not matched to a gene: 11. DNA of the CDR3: TGTGCCAGCAGTCTCCGGACAGGGAAGGTCTCTGAAGCTTTCTTT. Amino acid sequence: CASSLRTGKVSEAFF.

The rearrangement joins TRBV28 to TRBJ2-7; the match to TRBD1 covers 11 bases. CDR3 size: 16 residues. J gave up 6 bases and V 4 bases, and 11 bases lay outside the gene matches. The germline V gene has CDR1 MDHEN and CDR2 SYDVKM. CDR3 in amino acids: CASSSPRTGGVLEQYF. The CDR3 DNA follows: TGTGCCAGCAGTTCACCCAGGACAGGGGGCGTACTCGAGCAGTACTTC.

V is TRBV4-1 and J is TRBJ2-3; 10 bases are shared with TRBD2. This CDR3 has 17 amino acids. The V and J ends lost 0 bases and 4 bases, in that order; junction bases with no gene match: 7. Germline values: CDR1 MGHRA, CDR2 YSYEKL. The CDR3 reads CASSQDSLAGDADTQYF. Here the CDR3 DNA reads TGCGCCAGCAGCCAAGACTCGCTAGCGGGGGACGCAGATACGCAGTATTTT.

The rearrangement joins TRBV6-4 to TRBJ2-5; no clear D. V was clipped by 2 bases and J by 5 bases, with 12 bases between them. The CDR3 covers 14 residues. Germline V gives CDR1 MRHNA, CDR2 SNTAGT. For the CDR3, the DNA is TGTGCCAGCAGTGACGGCCAGCTGAGGGAGACCCAGTACTTC. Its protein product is CASSDGQLRETQYF.

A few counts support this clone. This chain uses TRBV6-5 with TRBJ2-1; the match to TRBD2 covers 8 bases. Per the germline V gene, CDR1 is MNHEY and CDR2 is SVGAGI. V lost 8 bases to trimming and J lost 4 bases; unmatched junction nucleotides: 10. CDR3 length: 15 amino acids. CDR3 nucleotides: TGTGCCAGCCGGGCGGGGGGAAAACGATACAATGAGCAGTTCTTC. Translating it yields CASRAGGKRYNEQFF.

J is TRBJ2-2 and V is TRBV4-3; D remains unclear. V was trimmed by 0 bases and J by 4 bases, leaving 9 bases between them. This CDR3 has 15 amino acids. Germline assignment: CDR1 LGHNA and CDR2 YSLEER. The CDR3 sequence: CASSQDFRSTGELFF. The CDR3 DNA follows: TGCGCCAGCAGCCAAGATTTTCGGAGCACCGGGGAGCTGTTTTTT.

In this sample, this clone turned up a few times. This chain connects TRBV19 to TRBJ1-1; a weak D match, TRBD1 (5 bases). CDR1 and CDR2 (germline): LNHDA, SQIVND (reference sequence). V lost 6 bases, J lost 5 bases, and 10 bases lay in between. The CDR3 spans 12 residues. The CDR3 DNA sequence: TGTGCCAGTAGAACAGGTGGAACTGAAGCTTTCTTT. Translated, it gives CASRTGGTEAFF.

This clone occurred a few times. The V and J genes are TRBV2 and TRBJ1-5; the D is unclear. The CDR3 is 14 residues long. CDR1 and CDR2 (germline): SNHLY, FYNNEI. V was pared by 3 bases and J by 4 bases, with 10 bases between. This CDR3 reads CASSDGVRNQPQHF. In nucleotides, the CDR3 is TGTGCCAGCAGTGACGGGGTTAGGAATCAGCCCCAGCATTTT.

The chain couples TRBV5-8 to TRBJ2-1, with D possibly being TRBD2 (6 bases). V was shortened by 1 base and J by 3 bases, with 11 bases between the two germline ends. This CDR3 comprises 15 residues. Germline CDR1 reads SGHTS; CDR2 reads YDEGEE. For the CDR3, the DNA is TGTGCCAGCAGCTTGCCACTAGCCTTCTACAATGAGCAGTTCTTC. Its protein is CASSLPLAFYNEQFF.

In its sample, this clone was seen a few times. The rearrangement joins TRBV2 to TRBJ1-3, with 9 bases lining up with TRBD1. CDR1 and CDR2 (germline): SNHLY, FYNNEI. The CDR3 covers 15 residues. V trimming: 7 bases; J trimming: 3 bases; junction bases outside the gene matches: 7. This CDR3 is CASTRDRGNGNTIYF. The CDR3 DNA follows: TGTGCCAGCACACGAGACAGGGGGAATGGAAACACCATATATTTT.

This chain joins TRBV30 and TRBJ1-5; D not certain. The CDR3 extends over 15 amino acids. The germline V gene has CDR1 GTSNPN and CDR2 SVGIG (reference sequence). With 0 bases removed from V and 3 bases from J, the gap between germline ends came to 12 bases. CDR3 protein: CAWSVLTVNNQPQHF. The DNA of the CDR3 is TGTGCCTGGAGTGTACTAACGGTTAACAATCAGCCCCAGCATTTT.

CDR3 in DNA: TGTGCCAGCAGGAAGGACTACAACACTGAAGCTTTCTTT. This translates into CASRKDYNTEAFF. The chain couples TRBV2 to TRBJ1-1; D call uncertain. The CDR3 contains 13 residues. From germline, CDR1 is SNHLY and CDR2 FYNNEI. V shed 6 bases and J shed 2 bases, with 10 bases lying between them.

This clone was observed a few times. CDR3 nucleotides: TGTGCCAGCAGCTCCCCAGACAGGGACGGGTTTGGGAACACTGAAGCTTTCTTT. This codes for CASSSPDRDGFGNTEAFF. The chain combines TRBV13 with TRBJ1-1; 7 positions agree with TRBD1. The germline CDR1 and CDR2 sequences are PRHDT and FYEKMQ (reference sequence). Unmatched junction bases numbered 15, after V lost 4 bases and J lost 1 base. The CDR3 loop spans 18 amino acids.